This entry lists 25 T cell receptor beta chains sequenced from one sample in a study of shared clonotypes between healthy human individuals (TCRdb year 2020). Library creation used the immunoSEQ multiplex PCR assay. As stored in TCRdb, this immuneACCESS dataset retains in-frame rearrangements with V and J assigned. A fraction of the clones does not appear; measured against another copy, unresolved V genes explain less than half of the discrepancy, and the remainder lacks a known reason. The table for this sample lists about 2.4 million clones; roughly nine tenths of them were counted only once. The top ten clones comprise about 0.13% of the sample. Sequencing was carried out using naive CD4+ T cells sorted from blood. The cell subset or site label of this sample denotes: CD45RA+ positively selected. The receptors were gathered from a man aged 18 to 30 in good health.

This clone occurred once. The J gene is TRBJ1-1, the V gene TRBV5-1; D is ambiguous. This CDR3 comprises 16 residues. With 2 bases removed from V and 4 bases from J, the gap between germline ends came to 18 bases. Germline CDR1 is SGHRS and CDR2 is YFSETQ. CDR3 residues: CASSLPGPDRGTEAFF. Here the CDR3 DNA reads TGCGCCAGCAGCTTACCCGGACCCGACCGGGGCACTGAAGCTTTCTTT. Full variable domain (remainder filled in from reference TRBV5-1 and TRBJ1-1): KAGVTQTPRYLIKTRGQQVTLSCSPISGHRSVSWYQQTPGQGLQFLFEYFSETQRNKGNFPGRFSGRQFSNSRSEMNVSTLELGDSALYLCASSLPGPDRGTEAFFGQGTRLTVV.

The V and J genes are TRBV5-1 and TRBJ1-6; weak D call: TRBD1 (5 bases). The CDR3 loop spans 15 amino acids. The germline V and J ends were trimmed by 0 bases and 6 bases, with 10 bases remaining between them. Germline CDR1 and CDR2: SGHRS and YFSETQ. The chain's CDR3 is CASSLEQGPNSPLHF. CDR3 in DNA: TGCGCCAGCAGCTTGGAGCAGGGCCCTAATTCACCCCTCCACTTT.

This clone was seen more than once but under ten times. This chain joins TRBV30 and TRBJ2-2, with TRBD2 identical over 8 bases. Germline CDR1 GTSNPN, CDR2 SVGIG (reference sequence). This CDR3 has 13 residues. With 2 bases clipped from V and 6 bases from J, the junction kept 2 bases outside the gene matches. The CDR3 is CAWSKLAAGELFF. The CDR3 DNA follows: TGTGCCTGGAGTAAACTAGCGGCCGGGGAGCTGTTTTTT.

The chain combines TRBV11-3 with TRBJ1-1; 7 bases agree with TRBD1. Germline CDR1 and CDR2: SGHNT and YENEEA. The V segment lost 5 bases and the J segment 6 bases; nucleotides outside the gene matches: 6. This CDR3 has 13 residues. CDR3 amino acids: CASSPDRVSEAFF. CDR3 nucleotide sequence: TGTGCCAGCAGCCCAGACAGGGTCTCTGAAGCTTTCTTT.

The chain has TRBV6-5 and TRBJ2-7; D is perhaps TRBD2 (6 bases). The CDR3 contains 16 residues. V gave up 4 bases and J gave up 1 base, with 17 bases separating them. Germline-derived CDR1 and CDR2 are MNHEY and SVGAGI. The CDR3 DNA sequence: TGTGCCAGCAGTTCTCGTGGTAGCGGAGTGTCCTACGAGCAGTACTTC. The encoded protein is CASSSRGSGVSYEQYF.

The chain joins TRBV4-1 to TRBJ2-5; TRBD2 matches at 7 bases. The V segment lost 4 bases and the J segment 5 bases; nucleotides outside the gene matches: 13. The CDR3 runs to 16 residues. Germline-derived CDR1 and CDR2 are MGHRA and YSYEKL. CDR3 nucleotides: TGCGCCAGCAGCCGATCGAGTGGCGGGAGAGGGGAGACCCAGTACTTC. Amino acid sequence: CASSRSSGGRGETQYF.

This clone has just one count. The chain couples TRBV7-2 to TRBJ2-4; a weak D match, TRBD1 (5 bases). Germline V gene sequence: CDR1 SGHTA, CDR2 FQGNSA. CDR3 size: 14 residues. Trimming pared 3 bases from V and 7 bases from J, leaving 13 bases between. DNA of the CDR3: TGTGCCAGCAGCTTTGCAGGGCCCCCCAACATTCAGTACTTC. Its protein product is CASSFAGPPNIQYF.

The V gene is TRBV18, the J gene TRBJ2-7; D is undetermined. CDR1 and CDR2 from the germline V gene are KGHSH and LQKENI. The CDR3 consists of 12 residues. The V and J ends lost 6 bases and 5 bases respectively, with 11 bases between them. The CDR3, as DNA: TGTGCCAGCTCGGAGTTCGGAGACGAGCAGTACTTC. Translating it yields CASSEFGDEQYF.

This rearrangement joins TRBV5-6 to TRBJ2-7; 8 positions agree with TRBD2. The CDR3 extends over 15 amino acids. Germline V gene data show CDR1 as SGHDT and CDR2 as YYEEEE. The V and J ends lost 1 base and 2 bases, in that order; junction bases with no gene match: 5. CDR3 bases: TGTGCCAGCAGCTTGTTGAGCGGGAGTACCTACGAGCAGTACTTC. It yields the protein CASSLLSGSTYEQYF.

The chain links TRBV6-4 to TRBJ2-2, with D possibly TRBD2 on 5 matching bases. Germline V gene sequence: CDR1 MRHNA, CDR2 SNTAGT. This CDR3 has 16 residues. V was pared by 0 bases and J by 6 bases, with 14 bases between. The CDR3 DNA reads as TGTGCCAGCAGTGACTCGACGGGGAGTCTCCCCGGGGAGCTGTTTTTT. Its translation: CASSDSTGSLPGELFF.

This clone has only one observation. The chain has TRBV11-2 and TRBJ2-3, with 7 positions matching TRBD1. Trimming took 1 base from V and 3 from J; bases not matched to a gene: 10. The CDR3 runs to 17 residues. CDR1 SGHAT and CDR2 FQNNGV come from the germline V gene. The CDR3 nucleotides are TGTGCCAGCAGCTTAGCCGGACAGGCACTGGGTACAGATACGCAGTATTTT. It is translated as CASSLAGQALGTDTQYF.

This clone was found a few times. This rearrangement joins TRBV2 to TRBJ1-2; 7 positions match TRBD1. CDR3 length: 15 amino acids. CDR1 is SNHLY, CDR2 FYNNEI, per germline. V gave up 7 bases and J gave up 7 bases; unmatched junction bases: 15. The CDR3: CASILQEGQAVGYTF. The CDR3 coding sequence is TGTGCCAGCATCTTACAGGAAGGACAGGCAGTTGGCTACACCTTC.

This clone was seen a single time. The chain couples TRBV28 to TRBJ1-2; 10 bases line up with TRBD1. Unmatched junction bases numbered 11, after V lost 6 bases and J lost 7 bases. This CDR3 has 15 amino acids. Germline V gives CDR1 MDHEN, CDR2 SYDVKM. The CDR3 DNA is TGTGCCAGCAGCCATGACAGGGGGCTCTATGGTGGCTACACCTTC. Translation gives CASSHDRGLYGGYTF.

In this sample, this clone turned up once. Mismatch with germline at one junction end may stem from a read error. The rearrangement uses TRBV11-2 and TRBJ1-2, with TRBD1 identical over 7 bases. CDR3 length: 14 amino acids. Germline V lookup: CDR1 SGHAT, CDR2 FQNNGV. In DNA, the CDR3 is TGTGCCAGCAGCATAGAGACAGGGTTCTATGGCTACACCTTC. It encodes CASSIETGFYGYTF.

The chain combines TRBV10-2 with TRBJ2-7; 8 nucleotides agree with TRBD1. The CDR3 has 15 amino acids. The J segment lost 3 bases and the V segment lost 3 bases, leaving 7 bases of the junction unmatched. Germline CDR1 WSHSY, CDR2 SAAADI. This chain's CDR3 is CASSDRPGGHYEQYF. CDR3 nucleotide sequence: TGCGCCAGCAGTGATAGGCCAGGGGGCCACTACGAGCAGTACTTC.

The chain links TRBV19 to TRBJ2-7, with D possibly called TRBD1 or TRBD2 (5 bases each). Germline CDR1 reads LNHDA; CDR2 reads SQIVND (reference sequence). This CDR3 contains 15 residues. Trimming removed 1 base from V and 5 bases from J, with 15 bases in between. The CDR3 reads CASSIGGTRLDEQYF. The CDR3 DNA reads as TGTGCCAGTAGTATAGGGGGGACCCGCCTGGACGAGCAGTACTTC.

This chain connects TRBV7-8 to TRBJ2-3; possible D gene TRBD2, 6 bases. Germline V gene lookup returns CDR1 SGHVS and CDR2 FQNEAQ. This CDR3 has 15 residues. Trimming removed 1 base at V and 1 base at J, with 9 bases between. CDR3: CASSLDLAGTDTQYF. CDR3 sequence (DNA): TGTGCCAGCAGCTTAGATTTAGCGGGCACAGATACGCAGTATTTT.

The CDR3 DNA follows: TGTGCCAGCAGCTTAGAGGACCGGGACAGGGGTTATGGAAACACTGAAGCTTTCTTT. Translating it yields CASSLEDRDRGYGNTEAFF. The rearrangement uses TRBV11-2 and TRBJ1-1; 10 positions match TRBD1. CDR3 length: 19 residues. With V trimmed by 0 bases and J by 2 bases, 12 bases remained unmatched. CDR1 SGHAT and CDR2 FQNNGV come from the germline V gene. Full variable domain (rest looked up from reference TRBV11-2 and TRBJ1-1): EAGVAQSPRYKIIEKRQSVAFWCNPISGHATLYWYQQILGQGPKLLIQFQNNGVVDDSQLPKDRFSAERLKGVDSTLKIQPAKLEDSAVYLCASSLEDRDRGYGNTEAFFGQGTRLTVV.

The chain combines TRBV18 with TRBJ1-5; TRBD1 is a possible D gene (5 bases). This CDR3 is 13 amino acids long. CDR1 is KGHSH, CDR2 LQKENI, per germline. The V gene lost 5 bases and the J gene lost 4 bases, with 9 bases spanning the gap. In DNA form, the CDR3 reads TGTGCCAGCTCATCGGACACTAATCAGCCCCAGCATTTT. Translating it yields CASSSDTNQPQHF.

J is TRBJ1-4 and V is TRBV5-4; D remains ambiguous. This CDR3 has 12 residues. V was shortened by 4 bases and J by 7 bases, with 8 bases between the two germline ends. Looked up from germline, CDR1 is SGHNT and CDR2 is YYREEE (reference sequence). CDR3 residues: CASSRPGEKLFF. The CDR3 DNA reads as TGTGCCAGCAGCCGACCGGGTGAAAAACTGTTTTTT.

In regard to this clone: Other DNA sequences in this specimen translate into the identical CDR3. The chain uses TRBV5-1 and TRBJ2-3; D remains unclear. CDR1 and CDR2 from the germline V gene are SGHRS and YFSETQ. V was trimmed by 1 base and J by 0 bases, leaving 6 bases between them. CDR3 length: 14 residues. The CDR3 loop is CASSLMDSTDTQYF. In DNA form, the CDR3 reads TGCGCCAGCAGCTTGATGGACAGCACAGATACGCAGTATTTT.

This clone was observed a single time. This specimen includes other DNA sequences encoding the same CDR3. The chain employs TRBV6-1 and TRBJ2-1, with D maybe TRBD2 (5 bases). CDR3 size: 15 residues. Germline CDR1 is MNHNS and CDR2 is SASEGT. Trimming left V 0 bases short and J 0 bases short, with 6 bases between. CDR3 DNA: TGTGCCAGCAGTGAAGCAGGGAGCTCCTACAATGAGCAGTTCTTC. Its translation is CASSEAGSSYNEQFF.

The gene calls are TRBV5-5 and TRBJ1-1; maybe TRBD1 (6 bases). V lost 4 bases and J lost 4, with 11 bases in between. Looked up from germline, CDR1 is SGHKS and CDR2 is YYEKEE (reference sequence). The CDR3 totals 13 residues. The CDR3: CASSLQGSTEAFF. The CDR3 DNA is TGTGCCAGCAGCCTACAGGGTAGCACTGAAGCTTTCTTT. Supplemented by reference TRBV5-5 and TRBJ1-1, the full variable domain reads DAGVTQSPTHLIKTRGQQVTLRCSPISGHKSVSWYQQVLGQGPQFIFQYYEKEERGRGNFPDRFSARQFPNYSSELNVNALLLGDSALYLCASSLQGSTEAFFGQGTRLTVV.

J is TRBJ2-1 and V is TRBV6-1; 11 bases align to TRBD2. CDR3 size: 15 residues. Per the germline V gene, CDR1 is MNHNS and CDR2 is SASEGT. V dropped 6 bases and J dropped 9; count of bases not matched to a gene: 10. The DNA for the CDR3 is TGTGCCAGCAGCCTTAGCGGGAGGGCCATTGGTGAGCAGTTCTTC. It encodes CASSLSGRAIGEQFF.

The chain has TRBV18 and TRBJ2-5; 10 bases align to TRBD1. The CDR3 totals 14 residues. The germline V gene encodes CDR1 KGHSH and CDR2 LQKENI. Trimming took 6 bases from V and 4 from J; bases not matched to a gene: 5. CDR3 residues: CASSSRQGAETQYF. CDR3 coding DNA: TGTGCCAGCTCCTCGCGACAGGGGGCAGAGACCCAGTACTTC.